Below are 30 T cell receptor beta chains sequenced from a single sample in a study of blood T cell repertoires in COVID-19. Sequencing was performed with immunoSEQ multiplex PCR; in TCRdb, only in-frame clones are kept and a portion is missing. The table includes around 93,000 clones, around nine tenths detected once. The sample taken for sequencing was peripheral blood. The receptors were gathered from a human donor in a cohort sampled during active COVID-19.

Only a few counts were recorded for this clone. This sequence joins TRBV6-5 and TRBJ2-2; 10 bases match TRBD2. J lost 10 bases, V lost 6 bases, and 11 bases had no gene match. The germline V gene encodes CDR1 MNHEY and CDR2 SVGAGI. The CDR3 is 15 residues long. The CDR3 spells CASSVHERGGEELFF. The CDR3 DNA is TGTGCCAGCAGCGTTCATGAGCGGGGGGGGGAGGAGCTGTTTTTT.

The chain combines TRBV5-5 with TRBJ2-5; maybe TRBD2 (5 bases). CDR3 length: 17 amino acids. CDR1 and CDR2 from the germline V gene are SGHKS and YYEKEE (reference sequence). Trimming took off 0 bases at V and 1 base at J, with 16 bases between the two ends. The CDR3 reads CASSLASRGSIQETQYF. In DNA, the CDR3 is TGTGCCAGCAGCTTGGCCAGTCGCGGGTCGATCCAAGAGACCCAGTACTTC.

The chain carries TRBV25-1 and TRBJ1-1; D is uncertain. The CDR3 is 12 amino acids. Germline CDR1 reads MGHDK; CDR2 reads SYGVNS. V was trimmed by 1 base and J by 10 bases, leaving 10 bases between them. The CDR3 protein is CASSESGYPAFF. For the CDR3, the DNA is TGTGCCAGCAGTGAATCGGGGTACCCAGCTTTCTTT.

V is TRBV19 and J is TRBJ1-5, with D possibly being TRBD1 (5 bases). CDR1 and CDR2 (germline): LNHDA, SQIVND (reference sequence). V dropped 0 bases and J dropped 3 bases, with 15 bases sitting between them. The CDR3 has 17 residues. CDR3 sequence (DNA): TGTGCCAGTAGTATAGATAGAACAGGTCTTATCAATCAGCCCCAGCATTTT. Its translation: CASSIDRTGLINQPQHF. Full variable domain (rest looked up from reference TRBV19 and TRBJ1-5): DGGITQSPKYLFRKEGQNVTLSCEQNLNHDAMYWYRQDPGQGLRLIYYSQIVNDFQKGDIAEGYSVSREKKESFPLTVTSAQKNPTAFYLCASSIDRTGLINQPQHFGDGTRLSIL.

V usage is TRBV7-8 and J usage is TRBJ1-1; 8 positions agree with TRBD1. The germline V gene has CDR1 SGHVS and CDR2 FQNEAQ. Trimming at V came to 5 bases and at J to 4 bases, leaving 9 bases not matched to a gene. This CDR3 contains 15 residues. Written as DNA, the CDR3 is TGTGCCAGCAGCGAAGACAGGGGTAAAGGCACTGAAGCTTTCTTT. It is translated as CASSEDRGKGTEAFF.

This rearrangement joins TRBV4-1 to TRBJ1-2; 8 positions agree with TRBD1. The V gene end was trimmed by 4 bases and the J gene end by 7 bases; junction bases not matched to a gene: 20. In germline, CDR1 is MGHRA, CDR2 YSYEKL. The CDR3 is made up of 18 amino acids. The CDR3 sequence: CASSRLTGTGVPARGYTF. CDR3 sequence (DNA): TGCGCCAGCAGCCGCTTAACCGGGACAGGAGTCCCCGCACGTGGCTACACCTTC.

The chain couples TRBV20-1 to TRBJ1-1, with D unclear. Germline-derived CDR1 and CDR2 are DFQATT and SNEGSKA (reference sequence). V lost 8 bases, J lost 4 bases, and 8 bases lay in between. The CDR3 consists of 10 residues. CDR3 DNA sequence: TGCAGTCCCTCGAGCACTGAAGCTTTCTTT. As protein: CSPSSTEAFF.

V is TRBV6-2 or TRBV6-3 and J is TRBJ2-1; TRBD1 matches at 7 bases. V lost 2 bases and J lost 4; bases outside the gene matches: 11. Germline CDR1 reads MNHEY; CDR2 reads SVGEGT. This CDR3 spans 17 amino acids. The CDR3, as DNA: TGTGCCAGCAGTTACGAGGCAGGGGGAGATATGTACAATGAGCAGTTCTTC. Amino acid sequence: CASSYEAGGDMYNEQFF.

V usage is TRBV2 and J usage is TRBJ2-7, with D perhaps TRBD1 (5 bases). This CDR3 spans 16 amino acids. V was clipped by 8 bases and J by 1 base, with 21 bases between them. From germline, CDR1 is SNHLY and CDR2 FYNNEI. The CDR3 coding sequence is TGTGCCAGCCTTGGCAGCTCGGGCCAGGGATCCTACGAGCAGTACTTC. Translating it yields CASLGSSGQGSYEQYF.

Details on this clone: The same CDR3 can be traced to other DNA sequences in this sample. The CDR3 protein is CASSVGTGMNTEAFF. In DNA form, the CDR3 reads TGTGCCAGCAGCGTAGGGACAGGAATGAACACTGAAGCTTTCTTT. The chain joins TRBV9 to TRBJ1-1; 7 bases are a match to TRBD1. V lost 0 bases and J lost 0; bases outside the gene matches: 2. The CDR3 has 15 amino acids. The germline CDR1 and CDR2 sequences are SGDLS and YYNGEE.

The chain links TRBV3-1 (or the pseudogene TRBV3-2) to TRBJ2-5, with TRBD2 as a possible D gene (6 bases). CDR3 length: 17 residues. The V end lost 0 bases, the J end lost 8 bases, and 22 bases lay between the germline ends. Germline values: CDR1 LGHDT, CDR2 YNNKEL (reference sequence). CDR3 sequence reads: CASSQERASASVFTQYF. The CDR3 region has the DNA TGTGCCAGCAGCCAAGAACGGGCTAGCGCCTCGGTGTTCACCCAGTACTTC.

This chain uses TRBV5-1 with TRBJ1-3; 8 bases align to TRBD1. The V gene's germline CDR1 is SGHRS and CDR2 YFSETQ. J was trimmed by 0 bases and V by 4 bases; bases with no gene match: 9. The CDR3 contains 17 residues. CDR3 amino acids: CASSAWTGQNSGNTIYF. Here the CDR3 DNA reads TGCGCCAGCAGCGCATGGACAGGGCAGAACTCTGGAAACACCATATATTTT.

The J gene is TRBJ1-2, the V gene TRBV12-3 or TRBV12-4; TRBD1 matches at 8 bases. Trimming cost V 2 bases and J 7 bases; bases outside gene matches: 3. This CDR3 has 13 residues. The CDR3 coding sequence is TGTGCCAGCAGTTTAACAGGGGGTGGTGGCTACACCTTC. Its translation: CASSLTGGGGYTF.

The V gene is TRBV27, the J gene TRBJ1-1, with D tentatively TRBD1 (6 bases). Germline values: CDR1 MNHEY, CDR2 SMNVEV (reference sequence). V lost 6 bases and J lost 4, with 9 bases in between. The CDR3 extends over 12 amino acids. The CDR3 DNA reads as TGTGCCAGCAGGACAGGTAGCACTGAAGCTTTCTTT. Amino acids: CASRTGSTEAFF.

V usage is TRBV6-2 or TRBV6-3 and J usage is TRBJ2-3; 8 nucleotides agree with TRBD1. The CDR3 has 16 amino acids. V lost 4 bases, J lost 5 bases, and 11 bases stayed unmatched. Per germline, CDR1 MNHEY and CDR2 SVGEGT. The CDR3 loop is CASSLGQGMVVDTQYF. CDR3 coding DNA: TGTGCCAGCAGTTTAGGACAGGGAATGGTTGTAGATACGCAGTATTTT.

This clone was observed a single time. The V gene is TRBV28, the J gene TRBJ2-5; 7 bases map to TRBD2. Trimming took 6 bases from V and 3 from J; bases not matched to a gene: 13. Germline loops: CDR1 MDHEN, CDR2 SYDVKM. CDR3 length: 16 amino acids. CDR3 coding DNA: TGTGCCAGCAGCGACATCAGGCTAGCGGCGAAAGAGACCCAGTACTTC. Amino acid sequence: CASSDIRLAAKETQYF.

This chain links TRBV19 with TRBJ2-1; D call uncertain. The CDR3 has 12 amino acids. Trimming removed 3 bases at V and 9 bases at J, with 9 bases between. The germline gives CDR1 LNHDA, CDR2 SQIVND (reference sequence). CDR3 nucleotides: TGTGCCAGTAGTATCGGGTACGGTGAGCAGTTCTTC. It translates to CASSIGYGEQFF.

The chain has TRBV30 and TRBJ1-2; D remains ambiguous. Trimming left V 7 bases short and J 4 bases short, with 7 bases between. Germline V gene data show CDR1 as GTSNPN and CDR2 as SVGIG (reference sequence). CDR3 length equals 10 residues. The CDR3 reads CASGSYGYTF. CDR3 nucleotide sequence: TGTGCCTCGGGCAGCTATGGCTACACCTTC.

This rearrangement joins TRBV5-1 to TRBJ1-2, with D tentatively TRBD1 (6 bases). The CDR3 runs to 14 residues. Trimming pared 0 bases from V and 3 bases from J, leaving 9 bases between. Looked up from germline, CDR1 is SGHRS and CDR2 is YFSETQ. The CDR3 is CASSLGGPDYGYTF. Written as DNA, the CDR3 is TGCGCCAGCAGCTTGGGGGGGCCTGACTATGGCTACACCTTC.

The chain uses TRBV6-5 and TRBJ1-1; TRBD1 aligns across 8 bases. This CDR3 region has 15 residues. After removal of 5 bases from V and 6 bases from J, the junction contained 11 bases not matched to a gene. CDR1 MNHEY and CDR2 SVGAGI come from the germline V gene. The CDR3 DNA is TGTGCCAGCAGTCGGACGGCGACAGGGGAGTCTGAAGCTTTCTTT. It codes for CASSRTATGESEAFF.

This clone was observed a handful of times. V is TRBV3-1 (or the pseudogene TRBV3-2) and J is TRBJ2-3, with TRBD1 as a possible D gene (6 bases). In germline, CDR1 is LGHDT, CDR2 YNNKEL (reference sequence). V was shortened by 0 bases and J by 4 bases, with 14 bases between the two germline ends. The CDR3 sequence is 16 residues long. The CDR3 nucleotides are TGTGCCAGCAGCCAAGAAGGGGGTTACTCTGCAGATACGCAGTATTTT. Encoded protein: CASSQEGGYSADTQYF.

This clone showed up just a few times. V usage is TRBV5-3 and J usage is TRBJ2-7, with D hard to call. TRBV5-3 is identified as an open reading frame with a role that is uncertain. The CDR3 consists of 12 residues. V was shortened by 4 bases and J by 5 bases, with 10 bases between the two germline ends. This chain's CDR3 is CARSAQRNEQYF. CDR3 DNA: TGTGCCAGAAGCGCACAGAGAAACGAGCAGTACTTC.

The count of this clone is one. CDR3 residues: CATSRLGTSGSISYEQYF. The CDR3 bases are TGTGCCACCAGCAGGTTGGGGACTAGCGGGTCCATCTCCTACGAGCAGTACTTC. The chain combines TRBV15 with TRBJ2-7; the match to TRBD2 covers 12 bases. The CDR3 extends over 18 amino acids. V trimming: 3 bases; J trimming: 0 bases; junction bases outside the gene matches: 9. Germline V gives CDR1 LNHNV, CDR2 YYDKDF (reference sequence).

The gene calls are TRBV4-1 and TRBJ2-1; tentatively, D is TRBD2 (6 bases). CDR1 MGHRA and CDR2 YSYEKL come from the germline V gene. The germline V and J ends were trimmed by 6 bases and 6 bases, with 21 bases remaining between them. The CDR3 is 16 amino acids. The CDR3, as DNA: TGCGCCAGCAGGTGGACCGGGGGTCTAGAAAGCAATGAGCAGTTCTTC. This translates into CASRWTGGLESNEQFF.

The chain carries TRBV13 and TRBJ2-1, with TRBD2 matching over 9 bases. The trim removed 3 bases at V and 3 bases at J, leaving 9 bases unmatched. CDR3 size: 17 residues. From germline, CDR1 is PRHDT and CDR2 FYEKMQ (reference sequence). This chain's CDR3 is CASSLGGGRASYNEQFF. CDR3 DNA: TGTGCCAGCAGCTTGGGTGGCGGGAGGGCCAGCTACAATGAGCAGTTCTTC.

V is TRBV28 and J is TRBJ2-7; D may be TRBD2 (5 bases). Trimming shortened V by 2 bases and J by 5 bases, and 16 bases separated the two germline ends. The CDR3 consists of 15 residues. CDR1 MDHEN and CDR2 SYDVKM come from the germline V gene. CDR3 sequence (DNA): TGTGCCAGCAGTTTACTCCGCGGGCCAACCCACGAGCAGTACTTC. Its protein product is CASSLLRGPTHEQYF.

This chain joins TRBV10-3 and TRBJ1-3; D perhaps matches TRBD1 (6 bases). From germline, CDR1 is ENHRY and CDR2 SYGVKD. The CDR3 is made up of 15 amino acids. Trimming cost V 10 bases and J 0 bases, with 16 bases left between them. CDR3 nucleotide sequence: TGTGCCACCATGGTCCAGGGGAACTCTGGAAACACCATATATTTT. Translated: CATMVQGNSGNTIYF.

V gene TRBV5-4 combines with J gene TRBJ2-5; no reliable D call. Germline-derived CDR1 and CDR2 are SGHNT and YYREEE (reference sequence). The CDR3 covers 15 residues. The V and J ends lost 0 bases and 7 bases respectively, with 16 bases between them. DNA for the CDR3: TGTGCCAGCAGCTTGGTGGGCTCCTCGCTGGCGACCCAGTACTTC. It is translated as CASSLVGSSLATQYF.

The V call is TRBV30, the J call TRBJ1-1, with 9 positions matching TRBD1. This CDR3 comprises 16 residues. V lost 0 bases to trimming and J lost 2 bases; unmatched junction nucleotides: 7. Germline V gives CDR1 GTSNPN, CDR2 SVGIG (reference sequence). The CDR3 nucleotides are TGTGCCTGGAGTGTCTCCCGCACAGGGGGCAACACTGAAGCTTTCTTT. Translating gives CAWSVSRTGGNTEAFF. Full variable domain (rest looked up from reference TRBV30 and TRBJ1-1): SQTIHQWPATLVQPVGSPLSLECTVEGTSNPNLYWYRQAAGRGLQLLFYSVGIGQISSEVPQNLSASRPQDRQFILSSKKLLLSDSGFYLCAWSVSRTGGNTEAFFGQGTRLTVV.

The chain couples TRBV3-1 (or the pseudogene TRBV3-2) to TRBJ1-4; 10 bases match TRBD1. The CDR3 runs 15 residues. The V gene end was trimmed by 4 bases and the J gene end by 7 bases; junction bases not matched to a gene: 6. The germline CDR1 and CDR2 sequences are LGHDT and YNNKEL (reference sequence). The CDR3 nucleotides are TGTGCCAGCAGCCTCCGGACAGGGGGGTCTGAAAAACTGTTTTTT. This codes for CASSLRTGGSEKLFF.